The rows below give T cell receptor beta chains drawn from one sample of a study of T cell repertoires in cytomegalovirus infection. TCRdb re-called the reads through MiXCR, storing one row per CDR3 protein. The data hold about 300,000 distinct CDR3 sequences, with around 25% observed a single time. Sequencing was done on a sample of PBMCs. These receptor sequences come from a human donor in good health (CMV status not recorded). Some clones in this sample may be carry-over from other donors' samples. Both conserved end residues are part of each CDR3. The D gene is left open where the match is weak.

>TRBJ2-7|TRBV5-4|.
CASSLAEAGPEYF
>TRBJ1-1|TRBV5-1|TRBD1
CASSLLTGGGNTEAFF
>TRBJ2-7|TRBV11-3|TRBD2
CASSLSGRASLEQYF
>TRBJ2-1|TRBV12-5|.
CASGLGGIYNEQFF
>TRBJ1-2|TRBV15|TRBD1
CATSRPDRGNYGYTF
>TRBJ1-1|TRBV29-1|.
CSVGTAYEAFF
>TRBJ2-7|TRBV20-1|TRBD2
CSARDLLAGSREQYF
>TRBJ1-5|TRBV29-1|TRBD1
CSVADRVGSNQPQHF
>TRBJ1-1|TRBV4-1|.
CASSLTGTPDTEAFF
>TRBJ2-6|TRBV6-1|.
CASSRTGANVLTF
>TRBJ2-2|TRBV6-6|.
CASSYERRNTGELFF
>TRBJ2-7|TRBV10-2|.
CASSEATGGRYEQYF